Sequencing of this T cell receptor beta chain was carried out in a study of OX40 agonist ivuxolimab in advanced cancers. As to this clone: One junction end does not reproduce the germline sequence, and a read error may be involved.

Produced via immunoSEQ multiplex PCR; TCRdb's table is partial and in-frame only. Altogether 70,000 or so clones are present, about 80% being singletons, with the ten largest covering approximately 1.3%. This CDR3 has 12 amino acids. Per the germline V gene, CDR1 is SNHLY and CDR2 is FYNNEI. The sample in question was CD4+ or CD8+ T cells sorted from blood, obtained in a trial of the OX40 agonist ivuxolimab. The chain couples TRBV2 to TRBJ1-6; no reliable D call. This sequence originates from an adult with an advanced solid tumor such as melanoma, head and neck, liver or kidney cancer. CDR3: CASREEGPPLHF. DNA for the CDR3: TGTGCCAGCAGGGAAGAGGGTCCACCCCTCCACTTT.